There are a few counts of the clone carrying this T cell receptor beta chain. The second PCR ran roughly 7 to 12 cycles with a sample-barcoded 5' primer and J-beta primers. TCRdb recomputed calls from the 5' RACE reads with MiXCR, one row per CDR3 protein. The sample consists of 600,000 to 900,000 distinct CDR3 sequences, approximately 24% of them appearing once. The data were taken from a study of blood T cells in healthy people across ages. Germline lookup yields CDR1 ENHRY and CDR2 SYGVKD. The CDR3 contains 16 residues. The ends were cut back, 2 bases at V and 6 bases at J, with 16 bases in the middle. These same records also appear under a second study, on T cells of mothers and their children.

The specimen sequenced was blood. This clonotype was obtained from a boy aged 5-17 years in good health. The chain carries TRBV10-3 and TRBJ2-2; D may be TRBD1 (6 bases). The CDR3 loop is CAISEDGRGLAGELFF. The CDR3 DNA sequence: TGTGCCATCAGTGAGGACGGCAGGGGATTGGCCGGGGAGCTGTTTTTT.